This T cell receptor beta chain is drawn from a study of OX40 agonist ivuxolimab in advanced cancers. Study findings and constraints: At 0.1 to 3.0 mg/kg, CD4+ and CD8+ blood T cells expanded clonally by week 6. Averaged across samples, CD8+ T cells carried more expanded clones than CD4+ did.

Libraries were prepared by immunoSEQ multiplex PCR; TCRdb keeps only in-frame clonotypes and omits some of them. Here the sample spans tens of thousands of clones, about 90% being singletons. Samples of blood were obtained at baseline, on cycle 4 day 1, and on cycle 7 day 1. A note on this clone: Its antigen remains unknown.

The sequence came from an adult with an advanced solid tumor such as melanoma, head and neck, liver or kidney cancer. This material consisted of CD4+ or CD8+ T cells sorted from blood, taken in a trial of the OX40 agonist ivuxolimab.

The DNA of the CDR3 is TGTGCCAGCAGCTTATACGAAAACACTGAAGCTTTCTTT. It encodes CASSLYENTEAFF. The rearrangement uses TRBV7-9 and TRBJ1-1; no reliable D call. V gave up 2 bases and J gave up 2 bases, with 6 bases separating them. This CDR3 is built from 13 residues. Germline V gene lookup returns CDR1 SEHNR and CDR2 FQNEAQ (reference sequence).